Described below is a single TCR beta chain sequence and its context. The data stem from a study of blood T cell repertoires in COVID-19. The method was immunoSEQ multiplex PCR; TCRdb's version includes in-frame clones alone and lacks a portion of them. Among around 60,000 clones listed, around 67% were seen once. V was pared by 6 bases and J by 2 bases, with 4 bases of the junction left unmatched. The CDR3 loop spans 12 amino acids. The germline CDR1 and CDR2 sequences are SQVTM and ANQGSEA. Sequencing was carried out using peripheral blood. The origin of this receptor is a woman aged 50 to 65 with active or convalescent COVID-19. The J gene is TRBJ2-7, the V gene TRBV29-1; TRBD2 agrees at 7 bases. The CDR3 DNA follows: TGCAGCGTGGAAACTAGCGCCTACGAGCAGTACTTC. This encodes CSVETSAYEQYF.